This T cell receptor beta chain was recorded in a study of blood T cells in healthy people across ages. Overall study: The capture of about one barcoded beta molecule per two T cells was achieved by template switching. Overall study results and limits: For the donors, CMV status was unknown and possibly confounded expanded clonotype changes.

The second PCR ran about 6 to 11 cycles with a sample-barcoded 5' primer and J-beta primers. MiXCR, run by TCRdb on the 5' RACE reads, gives a single entry per CDR3 protein. The data show over 550,000 distinct CDR3 sequences, approximately 30% seen once. CDR1 is SNHLY and CDR2 is FYNNEI in the germline V gene. The CDR3 runs 13 residues. As regards this clonotype: As yet, its antigen is unknown. A much larger clone lies one base from this, so it may be a read error.

The chain recombines TRBV2 with TRBJ2-7; D unclear. TRBJ2-5 explains the end of the DNA better; the J call may be wrong. The specimen sequenced was blood. The TCR originated in an elderly woman in good health. The CDR3 protein is CACKVTSWETQYF. DNA of the CDR3: TGTGCCTGCAAAGTAACAAGCTGGGAGACCCAGTACTTC.